The 30 T cell receptor beta chains presented below share a single source sample, sequenced in a study of T cells after yellow fever vaccination. One entry per CDR3 protein, called by TCRdb with MiXCR from the 5' RACE reads. The sample includes about 510,000 distinct CDR3 sequences, just over 20% of them seen just once. The sample consisted of PBMCs, taken roughly 20 days after the first yellow fever vaccination. The source of these receptors is a man aged 18 to 29 who received the YFV17D yellow fever vaccine.

This clonotype has a handful of counts. The genes are TRBV4-2 and TRBJ2-3, with 13 positions matching TRBD2. Germline V gene lookup returns CDR1 LGHNA and CDR2 YNFKEQ. V was clipped by 0 bases and J by 6 bases; unmatched bases: 9. The CDR3 totals 18 residues. CDR3 loop: CASSQERPGLAGTDTQYF. The CDR3 DNA reads TGTGCCAGCAGCCAAGAAAGGCCGGGACTAGCGGGGACCGATACGCAGTATTTT.

This clonotype has just a few counts. The chain employs TRBV7-9 and TRBJ2-4; 7 bases align to TRBD2. CDR3 size: 14 residues. Unmatched junction bases numbered 9, after V lost 5 bases and J lost 8 bases. The V gene's germline CDR1 is SEHNR and CDR2 FQNEAQ (reference sequence). This CDR3 is CASSPSGLDDIQYF. The CDR3 bases are TGTGCCAGCAGCCCCTCTGGACTAGATGACATTCAGTACTTC.

The J gene is TRBJ1-4, the V gene TRBV6-5, with D perhaps matching TRBD1 (5 bases). The V gene lost 4 bases and the J gene lost 6 bases, with 12 bases spanning the gap. CDR1 and CDR2 (germline): MNHEY, SVGAGI. The CDR3 consists of 14 residues. The CDR3 reads CASSSRGPDEKLFF. CDR3 nucleotides: TGTGCCAGCAGTTCCCGGGGACCGGATGAAAAACTGTTTTTT.

The genes are TRBV7-9 and TRBJ1-2, with D hard to call. The germline V and J ends were trimmed by 3 bases and 4 bases, with 9 bases remaining between them. The CDR3 loop spans 13 amino acids. Germline V gene sequence: CDR1 SEHNR, CDR2 FQNEAQ (reference sequence). The CDR3 DNA is TGTGCCAGCAGCTTCGGGCCCATCTATGGCTACACCTTC. Its protein product is CASSFGPIYGYTF.

This clonotype was observed a few times. V gene TRBV6-5 combines with J gene TRBJ1-5; the D is unclear. The length of the CDR3 is 13 residues. Trimming stripped 4 bases from V and 5 bases from J, with 9 bases between. Germline values: CDR1 MNHEY, CDR2 SVGAGI. CDR3 sequence (DNA): TGTGCCAGCAGTTTGTTCCGGGATCAGCCCCAGCATTTT. It yields the protein CASSLFRDQPQHF.

The rearrangement links TRBV7-2 to TRBJ1-2; tentative D call: TRBD1 (6 bases). V was shortened by 5 bases and J by 8 bases, with 18 bases between the two germline ends. This CDR3 is 14 amino acids long. Germline V gives CDR1 SGHTA, CDR2 FQGNSA. The CDR3 here is CASSLLRGLQGYTF. The CDR3 nucleotides read TGTGCCAGCAGCCTCCTCAGGGGATTGCAGGGCTACACCTTC.

This chain links TRBV9 with TRBJ2-3; TRBD2 matches at 8 bases. Germline CDR1 is SGDLS and CDR2 is YYNGEE. CDR3 size: 16 residues. V lost 0 bases to trimming and J lost 2 bases; unmatched junction nucleotides: 5. The CDR3 sequence is CASSVGLAHPTDTQYF. Written as DNA, the CDR3 is TGTGCCAGCAGCGTAGGACTAGCGCACCCCACAGATACGCAGTATTTT. The complete variable domain, with remaining parts taken from reference TRBV9 and TRBJ2-3, reads DSGVTQTPKHLITATGQRVTLRCSPRSGDLSVYWYQQSLDQGLQFLIQYYNGEERAKGNILERFSAQQFPDLHSELNLSSLELGDSALYFCASSVGLAHPTDTQYFGPGTRLTVL.

In its sample, this clonotype was seen a few times. The chain employs TRBV12-3 or TRBV12-4 and TRBJ2-5; no definite D call. The CDR3 is made up of 13 amino acids. Trimming removed 4 bases at V and 5 bases at J, with 11 bases between. Here the CDR3 reads CASSSASPETQYF. In DNA form, the CDR3 reads TGTGCCAGCAGTTCGGCCAGCCCCGAGACCCAGTACTTC.

CDR3 residues: CASSESVTGRGGTEAFF. CDR3 in DNA: TGTGCCAGCAGTGAATCTGTAACAGGCAGGGGTGGCACTGAAGCTTTCTTT. The chain couples TRBV25-1 to TRBJ1-1, with D possibly matching TRBD1 (6 bases). This CDR3 has 17 amino acids. Germline-derived CDR1 and CDR2 are MGHDK and SYGVNS. V was trimmed by 1 base and J by 4 bases, leaving 19 bases between them.

This clonotype has a handful of counts. CDR3 region: CASKPEERGETQYF. The CDR3 DNA is TGTGCCAGCAAACCAGAAGAGAGGGGAGAGACCCAGTACTTC. The V and J genes are TRBV3-1 and TRBJ2-5; D is possibly TRBD1 or TRBD2 (5 bases each). Germline V gene data show CDR1 as LGHDT and CDR2 as YNNKEL (reference sequence). Trimming removed 7 bases from V and 4 bases from J, with 16 bases in between. The CDR3 has 14 residues.

This clonotype was recorded a few times. V usage is TRBV23-1 and J usage is TRBJ2-1, with D uncertain. TRBV23-1 is an ORF for which the function is uncertain. The germline V and J ends were trimmed by 2 bases and 7 bases, with 6 bases remaining between them. This CDR3 comprises 12 residues. This chain's CDR3 is CASSQRENEQFF. CDR3 coding DNA: TGCGCCAGCAGTCAAAGGGAAAATGAGCAGTTCTTC.

The V call is TRBV28, the J call TRBJ2-7; tentatively, D is TRBD2 (5 bases). The CDR3 consists of 13 residues. From germline, CDR1 is MDHEN and CDR2 SYDVKM. The V end lost 4 bases, the J end lost 2 bases, and 9 bases lay between the germline ends. CDR3: CASSSGIAYEQYV. The DNA for the CDR3 is TGTGCCAGCAGTTCGGGGATCGCCTACGAGCAGTACGTC.

This clonotype has more than one count but fewer than ten. The junction does not match germline at one end; this may be a read error. The chain uses TRBV11-2 and TRBJ1-3; possibly TRBD1 for D (6 bases). Germline V gene lookup returns CDR1 SGHAT and CDR2 FQNNGV. The CDR3 covers 14 residues. The chain's CDR3 is CASSRQDSRNTIYF. The CDR3 coding sequence is TGTGCCAGCAGCCGACAGGACTCTCGAAACACCATATATTTT.

A few counts support this clonotype. The rearrangement links TRBV20-1 to TRBJ2-3; the D is unclear. The CDR3 contains 13 residues. V was shortened by 3 bases and J by 5 bases, with 12 bases between the two germline ends. Germline V gene data show CDR1 as DFQATT and CDR2 as SNEGSKA (reference sequence). CDR3 protein: CSASAPKGDTQYF. CDR3 in DNA: TGCAGTGCTAGCGCTCCAAAGGGAGATACGCAGTATTTT.

This clonotype was picked up a small number of times. This chain links TRBV4-1 with TRBJ2-2, with a possible D match to TRBD1 (5 bases). Germline-derived CDR1 and CDR2 are MGHRA and YSYEKL. Trimming pared 3 bases from V and 8 bases from J, leaving 25 bases between. The CDR3 runs 18 residues. The CDR3 nucleotides read TGCGCCAGCAGCCAGACCCCTAGGGCAGGGCCATGGGCTGGGGAGCTGTTTTTT. Protein: CASSQTPRAGPWAGELFF.

V is TRBV7-6 and J is TRBJ1-1, with D uncertain. The CDR3 covers 14 residues. Trimming took 5 bases from V and 2 from J, leaving 12 bases between them. Germline assignment: CDR1 SGHVS and CDR2 FNYEAQ. The CDR3 nucleotides are TGTGCCAGCAGCACACCCGGACTAAACACTGAAGCTTTCTTT. Translating gives CASSTPGLNTEAFF.

This clonotype was observed a handful of times. The chain links TRBV7-9 to TRBJ1-6; maybe TRBD1 (6 bases). Germline V CDR1 and CDR2: SEHNR, FQNEAQ (reference sequence). The CDR3 contains 15 residues. V was cut by 5 bases and J by 7 bases, with 15 bases left in between. The CDR3: CASSHPRGPNSPLHF. The CDR3 bases are TGTGCCAGCAGCCATCCCAGGGGACCCAATTCACCCCTCCACTTT.

The chain is built from TRBV5-1 and TRBJ2-2; D may be TRBD2 (6 bases). Germline assignment: CDR1 SGHRS and CDR2 YFSETQ. V was trimmed by 0 bases and J by 8 bases, leaving 11 bases between them. This CDR3 spans 14 amino acids. The CDR3 DNA follows: TGCGCCAGCAGCTTGGACCTAGCGTTGGGGGAGCTGTTTTTT. Encoded protein: CASSLDLALGELFF.

This clonotype occurred a few times. This rearrangement joins TRBV6-1 to TRBJ2-7, with no clear D. Trimming cost V 5 bases and J 2 bases, with 19 bases left between them. CDR3 length: 16 residues. Germline CDR1 is MNHNS and CDR2 is SASEGT. The CDR3 spells CASSPTTDRPTYEQYV. The DNA for the CDR3 is TGTGCCAGCAGTCCTACAACGGACCGACCCACCTACGAGCAGTACGTC.

The chain uses TRBV5-1 and TRBJ2-7, with D perhaps assigned TRBD1 or TRBD2 (6 bases each). Germline lookup yields CDR1 SGHRS and CDR2 YFSETQ. CDR3 size: 14 residues. The V and J ends lost 3 bases and 2 bases respectively, with 12 bases between them. CDR3 sequence reads: CASSWGDTTYEQYV. CDR3 DNA sequence: TGCGCCAGCAGCTGGGGGGACACCACCTACGAGCAGTACGTC.

The V gene is TRBV28, the J gene TRBJ1-1, with TRBD1 matching over 10 bases. This CDR3 has 15 residues. Germline V lookup: CDR1 MDHEN, CDR2 SYDVKM. V gave up 5 bases and J gave up 1 base; unmatched junction bases: 4. In DNA form, the CDR3 reads TGTGCCAGCAGTGTCCGGGACAGGGGGAACACTGAAGCTTTCTTT. Protein: CASSVRDRGNTEAFF.

This rearrangement joins TRBV20-1 to TRBJ2-7; no definite D call. CDR3 length: 15 amino acids. V was pared by 4 bases and J by 3 bases, with 19 bases between. Per the germline V gene, CDR1 is DFQATT and CDR2 is SNEGSKA (reference sequence). The chain's CDR3 is CSATRPGRADYEQYF. CDR3 sequence (DNA): TGCAGTGCTACCCGTCCCGGAAGAGCCGACTACGAGCAGTACTTC.

The chain links TRBV5-1 to TRBJ2-1, with 13 nucleotides matching TRBD2. The V and J ends lost 4 bases and 5 bases, in that order; junction bases with no gene match: 6. The CDR3 length is 16 residues. CDR1 is SGHRS, CDR2 YFSETQ, per germline. CDR3 sequence (DNA): TGCGCCAGCAGCGGAACTAGCGGGGGGGCGGACAATGAGCAGTTCTTC. This sequence encodes CASSGTSGGADNEQFF.

This clonotype was seen a handful of times. V gene TRBV5-1 combines with J gene TRBJ2-1, with D unclear. In germline, CDR1 is SGHRS, CDR2 YFSETQ. V shed 5 bases and J shed 6 bases, with 15 bases lying between them. This CDR3 has 14 residues. The CDR3 here is CASSLGLSANEQFF. The CDR3 coding sequence is TGCGCCAGCAGTCTGGGGTTGTCTGCCAATGAGCAGTTCTTC.

The chain is built from TRBV9 and TRBJ2-7, with 8 nucleotides matching TRBD1. Germline-derived CDR1 and CDR2 are SGDLS and YYNGEE. J lost 5 bases, V lost 4 bases, and 11 bases had no gene match. The CDR3 covers 15 residues. The CDR3 here is CASSPRTGFDHEQYF. The CDR3 DNA follows: TGTGCCAGCAGCCCCCGGACAGGGTTTGACCACGAGCAGTACTTC.

A few counts support this clonotype. V is TRBV28 and J is TRBJ2-7; D remains ambiguous. The CDR3 consists of 16 residues. Germline V gives CDR1 MDHEN, CDR2 SYDVKM. Trimming took 8 bases from V and 3 from J, leaving 23 bases between them. CDR3 region: CASHSPGAGFHYEQYV. DNA for the CDR3: TGTGCCAGCCACAGCCCTGGCGCAGGCTTTCACTACGAGCAGTACGTC.

This clonotype was seen a few times. This rearrangement joins TRBV20-1 to TRBJ2-5; 8 bases align to TRBD2. CDR1 is DFQATT and CDR2 is SNEGSKA in the germline V gene (reference sequence). CDR3 length equals 15 residues. After removal of 0 bases from V and 4 bases from J, the junction contained 7 bases not matched to a gene. The CDR3 reads CSARDPSGGLETQYF. CDR3 bases: TGCAGTGCTAGAGATCCATCGGGGGGGCTAGAGACCCAGTACTTC.

The chain carries TRBV4-3 and TRBJ1-3; no definite D call. Per germline, CDR1 LGHNA and CDR2 YSLEER. Between the trimmed V and J ends, which lost 1 base and 3 bases, there was a span of 13 bases. This CDR3 has 16 amino acids. The DNA of the CDR3 is TGCGCCAGCAGCCAAGGGGCTTTCGGGAGTGGAAACACCATATATTTT. Its protein is CASSQGAFGSGNTIYF.

In its sample, this clonotype was seen many times. This chain joins TRBV7-7 and TRBJ1-1; D gene uncertain. This CDR3 has 13 amino acids. Trimming pared 3 bases from V and 0 bases from J, leaving 5 bases between. CDR1 is SSHAT, CDR2 FNYEAQ, per germline (reference sequence). In nucleotides, the CDR3 is TGTGCCAGCAGCTTGAACGTGAACACTGAAGCTTTCTTT. Amino acid sequence: CASSLNVNTEAFF.

This clonotype was seen once. The genes are TRBV7-3 and TRBJ2-1; 12 nucleotides align to TRBD2. Germline V gives CDR1 SGHTA, CDR2 FQGTGA. This CDR3 contains 15 residues. J gave up 5 bases and V 4 bases, and 3 bases lay outside the gene matches. CDR3 loop: CASSSTSGGNNEQFF. In DNA form, the CDR3 reads TGTGCCAGCAGCTCCACTAGCGGGGGGAACAATGAGCAGTTCTTC.